The 17 T cell receptor beta chains below all came from one sample that was sequenced in a study of cytomegalovirus exposure and HLA in healthy donors. Primers: 60 Vbeta forward and 13 Jbeta reverse. Clones were sequenced by immunoSEQ multiplex PCR, and TCRdb holds only the in-frame ones, with some missing. The top ten hold 1.5% to 2% of the sample, which has some 180,000 clones, roughly 73% seen once. Sequencing used PBMCs. Receptors were obtained from a woman aged 30 to 39 in good health and CMV-seronegative.

This clone was detected only a few times. The genes are TRBV5-1 and TRBJ2-5; 7 positions agree with TRBD1. J gave up 5 bases and V 4 bases, and 5 bases lay outside the gene matches. From germline, CDR1 is SGHRS and CDR2 YFSETQ. The CDR3 covers 13 residues. CDR3 in amino acids: CASSPGTDETQYF. The CDR3 DNA is TGCGCCAGCAGCCCGGGGACAGACGAGACCCAGTACTTC. The variable domain in full, completed from reference TRBV5-1 and TRBJ2-5, reads KAGVTQTPRYLIKTRGQQVTLSCSPISGHRSVSWYQQTPGQGLQFLFEYFSETQRNKGNFPGRFSGRQFSNSRSEMNVSTLELGDSALYLCASSPGTDETQYFGPGTRLLVL.

This CDR3 is CASSLSGGISYEQYF. The DNA of the CDR3 is TGTGCCAGCAGCCTAAGCGGGGGGATCTCCTACGAGCAGTACTTC. The J gene is TRBJ2-7, the V gene TRBV7-3; TRBD2 matches 9 bases. CDR1 SGHTA and CDR2 FQGTGA come from the germline V gene. This CDR3 is 15 amino acids long. The J segment lost 0 bases and the V segment lost 5 bases, leaving 5 bases of the junction unmatched.

J is TRBJ2-1 and V is TRBV9, with 8 bases identical to TRBD2. Germline CDR1 is SGDLS and CDR2 is YYNGEE. Trimming cost V 3 bases and J 0 bases; bases outside gene matches: 8. CDR3 length: 17 residues. The CDR3 bases are TGTGCCAGCAGCGACACTAGCGGATGGGGCTCCTACAATGAGCAGTTCTTC. Protein: CASSDTSGWGSYNEQFF. Complete variable domain (other parts from reference TRBV9 and TRBJ2-1): DSGVTQTPKHLITATGQRVTLRCSPRSGDLSVYWYQQSLDQGLQFLIQYYNGEERAKGNILERFSAQQFPDLHSELNLSSLELGDSALYFCASSDTSGWGSYNEQFFGPGTRLTVL.

The chain combines TRBV30 with TRBJ1-6; 8 bases fit TRBD1. The CDR3 extends over 19 amino acids. CDR1 and CDR2 from the germline V gene are GTSNPN and SVGIG (reference sequence). Trimming took 2 bases from V and 5 from J; bases not matched to a gene: 17. CDR3 residues: CAWSTSGTGLLQHNSPLHF. The CDR3 nucleotides are TGTGCCTGGAGTACCTCCGGGACAGGCCTCCTCCAACATAATTCACCCCTCCACTTT.

This clone has just a few counts. The rearrangement joins TRBV18 to TRBJ2-5, with D possibly TRBD2 on 5 matching bases. Germline V CDR1 and CDR2: KGHSH, LQKENI. CDR3 length: 14 residues. Trimming cost V 1 base and J 5 bases, with 11 bases left between them. CDR3 amino acids: CASSPQSLGETQYF. The CDR3 bases are TGTGCCAGCTCACCACAGTCACTAGGGGAGACCCAGTACTTC.

This clone was counted between two and nine times. The rearrangement uses TRBV19 and TRBJ2-1; TRBD2 is a possible D gene (5 bases). Germline assignment: CDR1 LNHDA and CDR2 SQIVND (reference sequence). There are 16 residues in the CDR3. Trimming took off 2 bases at V and 7 bases at J, with 18 bases between the two ends. As DNA, the CDR3 is TGTGCCAGTAGTATAAGAGAGCGGAGTTTGCGGAATGAGCAGTTCTTC. It is translated as CASSIRERSLRNEQFF. The full variable domain, its missing parts supplied by reference TRBV19 and TRBJ2-1, is DGGITQSPKYLFRKEGQNVTLSCEQNLNHDAMYWYRQDPGQGLRLIYYSQIVNDFQKGDIAEGYSVSREKKESFPLTVTSAQKNPTAFYLCASSIRERSLRNEQFFGPGTRLTVL.

To note about this clone: The germline gene is not matched at one end of the junction; a read error may be the cause. The chain couples TRBV27 to TRBJ1-2; 8 nucleotides match TRBD1. The germline V gene has CDR1 MNHEY and CDR2 SMNVEV (reference sequence). The length of the CDR3 is 13 residues. CDR3 sequence reads: CASSSRGTGLLAF. The CDR3 region has the DNA TGTGCCAGCAGTTCGCGAGGGACAGGTTTATTGGCCTTC.

This sequence joins TRBV7-2 and TRBJ2-1; a possible D gene is TRBD2 (6 bases). Germline-derived CDR1 and CDR2 are SGHTA and FQGNSA. CDR3 size: 14 residues. Between the trimmed V and J ends, which lost 4 bases and 8 bases, there was a span of 15 bases. The CDR3 nucleotides are TGTGCCAGCAGCTCAAAGCGAGGCGGGGATGAGCAGTTCTTC. It encodes CASSSKRGGDEQFF. The full variable domain, its missing parts supplied by reference TRBV7-2 and TRBJ2-1, is GAGVSQSPSNKVTEKGKDVELRCDPISGHTALYWYRQSLGQGLEFLIYFQGNSAPDKSGLPSDRFSAERTGGSVSTLTIQRTQQEDSAVYLCASSSKRGGDEQFFGPGTRLTVL.

The V gene is TRBV7-3, the J gene TRBJ2-1; D not resolved. Germline loops: CDR1 SGHTA, CDR2 FQGTGA. The V end lost 1 base, the J end lost 9 bases, and 13 bases lay between the germline ends. CDR3 length equals 14 residues. The CDR3 region has the DNA TGTGCCAGCAGCTTAATCGGATATCCGGGTGAGCAGTTCTTC. Translated, it gives CASSLIGYPGEQFF.

The chain links TRBV19 to TRBJ1-4; D gene unclear. The CDR3 length is 15 residues. Germline lookup yields CDR1 LNHDA and CDR2 SQIVND (reference sequence). The ends were cut back, 7 bases at V and 0 bases at J, with 12 bases in the middle. DNA for the CDR3: TGTGCCAGTACCAGCTATGGAGCAACTAATGAAAAACTGTTTTTT. It translates to CASTSYGATNEKLFF.

This clone was detected a few times. The chain joins TRBV29-1 to TRBJ1-2; D may be TRBD1 (5 bases). The CDR3 runs to 13 residues. Trimming shortened V by 3 bases and J by 4 bases, and 12 bases separated the two germline ends. CDR1 is SQVTM, CDR2 ANQGSEA, per germline. Written as DNA, the CDR3 is TGCAGCGTTGAGGGCGACAGACGCTATGGCTACACCTTC. Protein product: CSVEGDRRYGYTF.

The chain combines TRBV30 with TRBJ1-6, with D possibly being TRBD1 (5 bases). Per the germline V gene, CDR1 is GTSNPN and CDR2 is SVGIG (reference sequence). The V end lost 0 bases, the J end lost 5 bases, and 11 bases lay between the germline ends. The CDR3 has 15 amino acids. The CDR3 nucleotides read TGTGCCTGGAGTGTTGGGCAGGGAAATAATTCACCCCTCCACTTT. This codes for CAWSVGQGNNSPLHF.

The V call is TRBV5-6, the J call TRBJ1-5; 9 bases align to TRBD1. The junction had 11 bases not matched to a gene; V was cut back by 4 bases and J by 3 bases. Germline-derived CDR1 and CDR2 are SGHDT and YYEEEE. The CDR3 sequence is 17 residues long. The CDR3 loop reads CASSLRQGVTPNQPQHF. The CDR3 bases are TGTGCCAGCAGCCTTAGACAGGGGGTTACCCCCAATCAGCCCCAGCATTTT.

This clone has only one observation. This chain links TRBV30 with TRBJ2-7; 15 bases align to TRBD2. This CDR3 has 16 amino acids. Losses at the gene ends were 3 bases for V and 6 bases for J; bases not matched to a gene: 9. CDR1 is GTSNPN and CDR2 is SVGIG in the germline V gene (reference sequence). The CDR3 DNA follows: TGTGCCTGGAGCCGGACTAGCGGGAGGGTAGAAAGCGAGCAGTACTTC. Its translation: CAWSRTSGRVESEQYF.

The genes are TRBV4-2 and TRBJ2-5, with 9 nucleotides matching TRBD2. Germline V gene data show CDR1 as LGHNA and CDR2 as YNFKEQ. Losses at the gene ends were 0 bases for V and 5 bases for J; bases not matched to a gene: 10. The CDR3 is 17 residues long. Here the CDR3 reads CASSQDPPAGGRETQYF. In DNA, the CDR3 is TGTGCCAGCAGCCAAGACCCCCCAGCGGGGGGACGGGAGACCCAGTACTTC.

The chain is built from TRBV4-1 and TRBJ1-5, with D perhaps matching TRBD1 (5 bases). Germline CDR1 is MGHRA and CDR2 is YSYEKL. The CDR3 loop spans 13 amino acids. V lost 4 bases, J lost 6 bases, and 10 bases lay in between. The chain's CDR3 is CASSLARGQPQHF. CDR3 nucleotide sequence: TGCGCCAGCAGCCTAGCTAGGGGTCAGCCCCAGCATTTT.

The chain employs TRBV18 and TRBJ1-3; D unresolved. V gave up 4 bases and J gave up 8 bases, with 12 bases separating them. Per the germline V gene, CDR1 is KGHSH and CDR2 is LQKENI. The CDR3 is 13 amino acids. This CDR3 is CASSRADVHTIYF. The DNA of the CDR3 is TGTGCCAGCTCACGGGCCGACGTACACACCATATATTTT.